Presented here are 32 T cell receptor beta chains from one specimen sequenced in a study of T-cell reconstitution after alpha-beta-depleted transplantation in children. The authors prepared the TCRbeta library with unique molecular identifiers. TCRdb fed the PCR reads into MiXCR, producing one record per CDR3 protein. The sample yields roughly 590,000 distinct CDR3 sequences, 16% seen once. This specimen consisted of PBMCs from the stem cell graft donor, obtained from the stem cell graft. The receptors derive from a human donor who donated a stem cell graft to a child with acute myeloid leukemia.

In this sample, this clonotype turned up many times. J is TRBJ2-1 and V is TRBV7-2; D not certain. Trimming removed 0 bases from V and 7 bases from J, with 7 bases in between. CDR3 length: 13 residues. Germline V gene lookup returns CDR1 SGHTA and CDR2 FQGNSA. CDR3 amino acids: CASSLAGWNEQFF. As DNA, the CDR3 is TGTGCCAGCAGCTTAGCAGGGTGGAATGAGCAGTTCTTC. Full variable domain (missing parts from reference TRBV7-2 and TRBJ2-1): GAGVSQSPSNKVTEKGKDVELRCDPISGHTALYWYRQSLGQGLEFLIYFQGNSAPDKSGLPSDRFSAERTGGSVSTLTIQRTQQEDSAVYLCASSLAGWNEQFFGPGTRLTVL.

The chain uses TRBV5-6 and TRBJ1-3, with D possibly matching TRBD1 (5 bases). Germline assignment: CDR1 SGHDT and CDR2 YYEEEE. CDR3 length: 15 residues. Trimming took 2 bases from V and 0 from J, leaving 9 bases between them. The CDR3 DNA is TGTGCCAGCAGCTTTTCAGGGCACTCTGGAAACACCATATATTTT. Protein product: CASSFSGHSGNTIYF.

The gene calls are TRBV7-8 and TRBJ1-1, with D perhaps matching TRBD1 (5 bases). The germline V and J ends were trimmed by 5 bases and 3 bases, with 19 bases remaining between them. The CDR3 is 16 residues long. Looked up from germline, CDR1 is SGHVS and CDR2 is FQNEAQ. DNA of the CDR3: TGTGCCAGCAGCCAAGAATGGGGCGTTAGGTACACTGAAGCTTTCTTT. Its translation: CASSQEWGVRYTEAFF.

At least ten counts were recorded for this clonotype. The CDR3 region is CASSLEERYNEQFF. The DNA of the CDR3 is TGTGCCAGCAGCTTGGAGGAACGTTACAATGAGCAGTTCTTC. This chain connects TRBV5-6 to TRBJ2-1; the D is unclear. The V end lost 0 bases, the J end lost 4 bases, and 8 bases lay between the germline ends. The germline V gene encodes CDR1 SGHDT and CDR2 YYEEEE. There are 14 residues in the CDR3.

The chain employs TRBV7-2 and TRBJ2-3; a weak D match, TRBD2 (6 bases). Germline lookup yields CDR1 SGHTA and CDR2 FQGNSA. The CDR3 extends over 16 amino acids. The germline V and J ends were trimmed by 3 bases and 0 bases, with 13 bases remaining between them. This CDR3 is CASSFGGTASTDTQYF. CDR3 bases: TGTGCCAGCAGCTTTGGGGGGACCGCTAGCACAGATACGCAGTATTTT. Full variable domain (rest looked up from reference TRBV7-2 and TRBJ2-3): GAGVSQSPSNKVTEKGKDVELRCDPISGHTALYWYRQSLGQGLEFLIYFQGNSAPDKSGLPSDRFSAERTGGSVSTLTIQRTQQEDSAVYLCASSFGGTASTDTQYFGPGTRLTVL.

The rearrangement joins TRBV20-1 to TRBJ2-1; 11 nucleotides match TRBD2. This CDR3 comprises 18 residues. The germline CDR1 and CDR2 sequences are DFQATT and SNEGSKA (reference sequence). The junction had 8 bases not matched to a gene; V was cut back by 0 bases and J by 1 base. The chain's CDR3 is CSAREASGGSRSYNEQFF. The CDR3 nucleotides read TGCAGTGCTAGAGAGGCTAGCGGGGGGTCCCGTTCCTACAATGAGCAGTTCTTC.

The genes are TRBV15 and TRBJ1-4; D remains unclear. Germline-derived CDR1 and CDR2 are LNHNV and YYDKDF (reference sequence). V was cut by 1 base and J by 4 bases, with 25 bases left in between. This CDR3 has 20 amino acids. CDR3 in amino acids: CATSRGPVWTAPMGNEKLFF. The CDR3 bases are TGTGCCACCAGCAGAGGGCCGGTGTGGACGGCACCGATGGGTAATGAAAAACTGTTTTTT.

The V and J genes are TRBV10-3 and TRBJ2-5; 10 bases align to TRBD2. The CDR3 sequence is 14 residues long. Germline V lookup: CDR1 ENHRY, CDR2 SYGVKD. The ends lost 10 bases at V and 0 bases at J; junction bases unmatched: 5. CDR3: CATDTSGDQETQYF. DNA of the CDR3: TGTGCCACCGACACTAGCGGGGACCAAGAGACCCAGTACTTC.

This clonotype was seen many times. The CDR3 nucleotides read TGTGCCATCAGTGAGGGACGGGTCTACGAGCAGTACTTC. Translated, it gives CAISEGRVYEQYF. The chain employs TRBV10-3 and TRBJ2-7; D is unresolved. V was shortened by 2 bases and J by 3 bases, with 8 bases between the two germline ends. This CDR3 has 13 amino acids. The V gene's germline CDR1 is ENHRY and CDR2 SYGVKD.

This clonotype was seen a few times. This sequence joins TRBV24-1 and TRBJ2-1; D ambiguous. Trimming took off 0 bases at V and 5 bases at J, with 7 bases between the two ends. This CDR3 is built from 14 residues. Germline values: CDR1 KGHDR, CDR2 SFDVKD. CDR3 amino acids: CATSDLAQDNEQFF. DNA of the CDR3: TGTGCCACCAGTGATTTGGCGCAGGACAATGAGCAGTTCTTC.

In this sample, this clonotype turned up many times. The chain uses TRBV7-2 and TRBJ2-1; D is undetermined. Germline loops: CDR1 SGHTA, CDR2 FQGNSA. The V and J ends lost 3 bases and 8 bases respectively, with 11 bases between them. CDR3 size: 13 residues. CDR3 DNA sequence: TGTGCCAGCAGCTTCTGGGGAAGGCATGAGCAGTTCTTC. Protein: CASSFWGRHEQFF. Full variable domain (missing parts from reference TRBV7-2 and TRBJ2-1): GAGVSQSPSNKVTEKGKDVELRCDPISGHTALYWYRQSLGQGLEFLIYFQGNSAPDKSGLPSDRFSAERTGGSVSTLTIQRTQQEDSAVYLCASSFWGRHEQFFGPGTRLTVL.

This clonotype has just a few counts. In DNA, the CDR3 is TGCAGCCACGTGGGGGGCCGCACTGAAGCTTTCTTT. Its translation: CSHVGGRTEAFF. This rearrangement joins TRBV29-1 to TRBJ1-1, with D perhaps matching TRBD1 (6 bases). The CDR3 has 12 residues. Germline V gives CDR1 SQVTM, CDR2 ANQGSEA. With 8 bases removed from V and 4 bases from J, the gap between germline ends came to 14 bases.

Ten or more counts support this clonotype. This chain connects TRBV5-6 to TRBJ2-7; D is unclear. Trimming left V 3 bases short and J 3 bases short, with 7 bases between. Germline V gene lookup returns CDR1 SGHDT and CDR2 YYEEEE. The CDR3 loop spans 12 amino acids. The CDR3 DNA follows: TGTGCCAGCAGCTCCCTAAACTACGAGCAGTACTTC. Protein sequence: CASSSLNYEQYF.

This clonotype has ten or more counts. This chain links TRBV10-3 with TRBJ2-4; no reliable D call. Trimming pared 2 bases from V and 0 bases from J, leaving 14 bases between. The CDR3 consists of 17 residues. The germline V gene encodes CDR1 ENHRY and CDR2 SYGVKD. The CDR3 reads CAISEVAVSLAKNIQYF. CDR3 in DNA: TGTGCCATCAGTGAGGTGGCGGTTTCTTTAGCCAAAAACATTCAGTACTTC.

J is TRBJ2-1 and V is TRBV7-2; TRBD2 matches 7 bases. There are 14 residues in the CDR3. The germline V gene has CDR1 SGHTA and CDR2 FQGNSA. V lost 8 bases, J lost 4 bases, and 8 bases stayed unmatched. The CDR3 region has the DNA TGTGCCAGCCCGGGGGGACTATATTACAATGAGCAGTTCTTC. It yields the protein CASPGGLYYNEQFF.

In the case of this clonotype: It may be a read error: a sequence one base away is much more abundant. The chain uses TRBV29-1 and TRBJ1-2; the match to TRBD1 covers 12 bases. CDR1 is SQVTM, CDR2 ANQGSEA, per germline. The CDR3 loop spans 13 amino acids. CDR3 DNA: TGCAGCGTTGCGGGACAGGGGGCTGTTGGCGACACCTTC. Residues: CSVAGQGAVGDTF.

This clonotype was picked up many times. This rearrangement joins TRBV27 to TRBJ2-1; 11 bases match TRBD2. The CDR3 runs to 17 residues. V lost 1 base, J lost 6 bases, and 8 bases stayed unmatched. Germline V gene lookup returns CDR1 MNHEY and CDR2 SMNVEV (reference sequence). The CDR3 region is CASSLYSLAGALNEQFF. The CDR3 DNA follows: TGTGCCAGCAGTTTATACTCACTAGCGGGGGCTCTCAATGAGCAGTTCTTC.

This clonotype was seen more than once but under ten times. The rearrangement uses TRBV20-1 and TRBJ2-4, with D perhaps matching TRBD1 (6 bases). This CDR3 has 16 amino acids. Trimming took off 4 bases at V and 0 bases at J, with 16 bases between the two ends. Germline V lookup: CDR1 DFQATT, CDR2 SNEGSKA (reference sequence). The CDR3: CSANPETGLAKNIQYF. CDR3 DNA: TGCAGTGCTAACCCTGAAACAGGGTTAGCCAAAAACATTCAGTACTTC.

As concerns this clonotype: A read error may produce the germline difference seen at one junction end. This chain joins TRBV7-2 and TRBJ1-4; the match to TRBD1 covers 10 bases. This CDR3 region has 15 residues. CDR1 and CDR2 from the germline V gene are SGHTA and FQGNSA. The CDR3 loop reads CASRFSGTGEEKPFF. Here the CDR3 DNA reads TGTGCCAGCAGATTCTCCGGGACAGGGGAGGAAAAACCGTTTTTT. Combining the CDR3 with reference TRBV7-2 and TRBJ1-4 gives the whole variable domain GAGVSQSPSNKVTEKGKDVELRCDPISGHTALYWYRQSLGQGLEFLIYFQGNSAPDKSGLPSDRFSAERTGGSVSTLTIQRTQQEDSAVYLCASRFSGTGEEKPFFGSGTQLSVL.

The chain joins TRBV11-2 to TRBJ1-1; TRBD1 is a possible D gene (6 bases). Germline-derived CDR1 and CDR2 are SGHAT and FQNNGV. Deletions cut 7 bases from V and 6 bases from J, with 15 bases between. The CDR3 length is 13 residues. CDR3 coding DNA: TGTGCCAGCACCCAGACAGGAGGTCCTGAAGCTTTCTTT. Translation: CASTQTGGPEAFF. Looking up the rest from reference TRBV11-2 and TRBJ1-1 gives the full variable domain: EAGVAQSPRYKIIEKRQSVAFWCNPISGHATLYWYQQILGQGPKLLIQFQNNGVVDDSQLPKDRFSAERLKGVDSTLKIQPAKLEDSAVYLCASTQTGGPEAFFGQGTRLTVV.

This clonotype was observed at least ten times. V is TRBV29-1 and J is TRBJ1-5; 7 nucleotides line up with TRBD1. In germline, CDR1 is SQVTM, CDR2 ANQGSEA. V lost 5 bases to trimming and J lost 4 bases; unmatched junction nucleotides: 20. The CDR3 extends over 18 amino acids. The chain's CDR3 is CSVFSTSGGDSRNQPQHF. CDR3 coding DNA: TGCAGCGTTTTTAGTACGTCCGGTGGGGACAGCCGAAATCAGCCCCAGCATTTT.

This clonotype has a count of ten or more. The J gene is TRBJ1-5, the V gene TRBV20-1, with TRBD1 matching over 7 bases. Germline CDR1 is DFQATT and CDR2 is SNEGSKA (reference sequence). The CDR3 loop spans 16 amino acids. The V segment lost 5 bases and the J segment 0 bases; nucleotides outside the gene matches: 10. CDR3 amino acids: CSAQRGGQNSNQPQHF. DNA for the CDR3: TGCAGTGCTCAGAGAGGGGGACAGAATAGCAATCAGCCCCAGCATTTT.

This clonotype was seen many times. The chain couples TRBV7-3 to TRBJ2-3, with TRBD2 matching 9 bases. This CDR3 spans 15 amino acids. Per the germline V gene, CDR1 is SGHTA and CDR2 is FQGTGA. V trimming: 4 bases; J trimming: 4 bases; junction bases outside the gene matches: 6. CDR3 sequence (DNA): TGTGCCAGCAGCTCGGGACTAGCCAGGGCAGATACGCAGTATTTT. Translating gives CASSSGLARADTQYF.

This chain links TRBV9 with TRBJ2-3; D may be TRBD2 (5 bases). The CDR3 loop spans 15 amino acids. Germline values: CDR1 SGDLS, CDR2 YYNGEE. V was pared by 0 bases and J by 5 bases, with 13 bases between. The CDR3 is CASSVAWGARDTQYF. The CDR3 region has the DNA TGTGCCAGCAGCGTAGCGTGGGGAGCAAGAGATACGCAGTATTTT.

The J gene is TRBJ2-1, the V gene TRBV7-2; TRBD2 matches at 10 bases. Per germline, CDR1 SGHTA and CDR2 FQGNSA. The CDR3 is 15 amino acids. V gave up 3 bases and J gave up 6 bases; unmatched junction bases: 5. DNA of the CDR3: TGTGCCAGCAGCTTGACTAGCGGGCCTTCCAATGAGCAGTTCTTC. Translated: CASSLTSGPSNEQFF. Using reference TRBV7-2 and TRBJ2-1 for the parts outside the CDR3, the full variable domain is GAGVSQSPSNKVTEKGKDVELRCDPISGHTALYWYRQSLGQGLEFLIYFQGNSAPDKSGLPSDRFSAERTGGSVSTLTIQRTQQEDSAVYLCASSLTSGPSNEQFFGPGTRLTVL.

This clonotype was observed a few times. The chain has TRBV15 and TRBJ2-5, with a possible D match to TRBD2 (5 bases). Trimming took 3 bases from V and 5 from J, leaving 16 bases between them. Looked up from germline, CDR1 is LNHNV and CDR2 is YYDKDF (reference sequence). This CDR3 has 15 amino acids. The CDR3 here is CATSSRISTGETQYF. The CDR3 bases are TGTGCCACCAGCAGCCGGATTTCCACGGGGGAGACCCAGTACTTC.

V gene TRBV10-2 combines with J gene TRBJ2-7; TRBD1 matches at 7 bases. Unmatched junction bases numbered 7, after V lost 6 bases and J lost 5 bases. This CDR3 comprises 13 residues. Germline V gives CDR1 WSHSY, CDR2 SAAADI. For the CDR3, the DNA is TGCGCCAGCAGGACAGGGCAAGGCCACGAGCAGTACGTC. It is translated as CASRTGQGHEQYV.

This clonotype has ten or more counts. The V and J genes are TRBV29-1 and TRBJ2-3, with D possibly TRBD1 on 6 matching bases. V was pared by 5 bases and J by 3 bases, with 12 bases between. Germline assignment: CDR1 SQVTM and CDR2 ANQGSEA. This CDR3 contains 13 residues. This chain's CDR3 is CSVRTVGTDTQYF. The DNA for the CDR3 is TGCAGCGTTAGGACAGTGGGAACAGATACGCAGTATTTT.

The sample holds a few counts of this clonotype. The CDR3 here is CASSEGRVGSYEQYV. The CDR3 bases are TGTGCCAGCAGTGAGGGGAGGGTGGGATCCTACGAGCAGTACGTC. This sequence joins TRBV28 and TRBJ2-7; 7 bases are shared with TRBD2. Germline V gives CDR1 MDHEN, CDR2 SYDVKM. This CDR3 region has 15 residues. V lost 5 bases to trimming and J lost 1 base; unmatched junction nucleotides: 8.

This clonotype was counted between two and nine times. The chain employs TRBV9 and TRBJ2-3; D ambiguous. The CDR3 length is 12 residues. CDR1 SGDLS and CDR2 YYNGEE come from the germline V gene. Trimming stripped 0 bases from V and 4 bases from J, with 3 bases between. The CDR3 region is CASSVDPDTQYF. Here the CDR3 DNA reads TGTGCCAGCAGCGTAGACCCAGATACGCAGTATTTT.

This chain connects TRBV7-9 to TRBJ2-1; 10 bases are shared with TRBD2. Germline trimming cut 2 bases from V and 5 bases from J; bases unmatched to any gene: 6. The CDR3 extends over 16 amino acids. CDR1 is SEHNR and CDR2 is FQNEAQ in the germline V gene (reference sequence). The CDR3 sequence: CASSLISSGGNNEQFF. The CDR3, as DNA: TGTGCCAGCAGCTTAATTTCTAGCGGGGGAAACAATGAGCAGTTCTTC.

V gene TRBV18 combines with J gene TRBJ2-7; possible D gene TRBD1, 5 bases. The ends were cut back, 3 bases at V and 5 bases at J, with 11 bases in the middle. CDR1 is KGHSH and CDR2 is LQKENI in the germline V gene. The CDR3 consists of 13 residues. The CDR3 nucleotides are TGTGCCAGCTCACCCTCCCCGGACAACGAGCAGTACGTC. It codes for CASSPSPDNEQYV.